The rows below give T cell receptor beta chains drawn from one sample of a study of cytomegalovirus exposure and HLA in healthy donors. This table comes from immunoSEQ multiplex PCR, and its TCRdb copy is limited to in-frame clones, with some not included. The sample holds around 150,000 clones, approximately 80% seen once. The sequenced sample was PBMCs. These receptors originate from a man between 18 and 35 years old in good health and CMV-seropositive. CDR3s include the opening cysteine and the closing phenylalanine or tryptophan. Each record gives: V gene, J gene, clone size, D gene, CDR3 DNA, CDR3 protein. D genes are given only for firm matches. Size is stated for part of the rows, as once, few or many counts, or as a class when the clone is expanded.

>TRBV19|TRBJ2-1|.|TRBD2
TGTGCCAGTAGTATAGTCGGAGGCGGGGGGTTTGAGCAGTTCTTC
CASSIVGGGGFEQFF
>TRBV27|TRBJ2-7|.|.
TGTGCCAGCAGTAAGAAGGGCGGGACCTACGAGCAGTACTTC
CASSKKGGTYEQYF
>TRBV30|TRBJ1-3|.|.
TGTGCCTGGGGGGGGGTCTCTGGAAACACCATATATTTT
CAWGGVSGNTIYF
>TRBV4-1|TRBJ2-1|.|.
TGCGCCAGCAGCCAAGGGGACAAGGGGTTCCTCCATGAGCAGTTCTTC
CASSQGDKGFLHEQFF
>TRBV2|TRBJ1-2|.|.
TGTGCCAGCAGTGGGGATCAGGGTGGCTACACCTTC
CASSGDQGGYTF
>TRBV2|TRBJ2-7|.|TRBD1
TGTGCCAGCAGTGGTGATACCCGGGACAGGGTCCACGAGCAGTACTTC
CASSGDTRDRVHEQYF
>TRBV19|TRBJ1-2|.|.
TGTGCCAGTAGCCCGTCTCAGACACCGTTGGGTGGCTGCACCTTC
CASSPSQTPLGGCTF
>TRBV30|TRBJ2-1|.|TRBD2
TGTGCCTGGAGTAGCGGGAGTTGGAATGAGCAGTTCTTC
CAWSSGSWNEQFF
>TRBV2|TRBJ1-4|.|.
TGTGCCAGCAGTGAAGGGGGCCCCTTGGGGGGTGAAAAACTGTTTTTT
CASSEGGPLGGEKLFF
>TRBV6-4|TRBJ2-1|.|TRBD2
TGTGCCAGCAGTTTAGAGGGACTAGCGAGACATGAGCAGTTCTTC
CASSLEGLARHEQFF
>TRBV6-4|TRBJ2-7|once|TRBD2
TGTGCCAGCAGTGACGAGCGGGGGTCCTACGAGCAGTACTTC
CASSDERGSYEQYF
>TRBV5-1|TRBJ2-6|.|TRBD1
TGCGCCAGCAGCCAAATAGGCCGGGACAGGGCCGGCTCTGGGGCCAACGTCCTGACTTTC
CASSQIGRDRAGSGANVLTF
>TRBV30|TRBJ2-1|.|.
TGTGCCTGGAGTGTACCCGGCTACAATGAGCAGTTCTTC
CAWSVPGYNEQFF
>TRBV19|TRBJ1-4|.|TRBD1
TGTGCCAGTAGTATAGACAGGGGGAGTGAAAAACTGTTTTTT
CASSIDRGSEKLFF
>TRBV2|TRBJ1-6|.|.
TGTGCCAGCAGGGAGGCCCGTAATTCACCCCTCCACTTT
CASREARNSPLHF
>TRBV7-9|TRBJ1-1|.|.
TGTGCCAGCAGCTTAACAGTGAACACTGAAGCTTTCTTT
CASSLTVNTEAFF
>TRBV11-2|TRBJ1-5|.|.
TGTGCCAGCAGCTTACCGAATCAGCCCCAGCATTTT
CASSLPNQPQHF
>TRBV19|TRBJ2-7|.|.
TGTGCCAGTTCTCCGGGATTCAGGGGCTACGAGCAGTACTTC
CASSPGFRGYEQYF
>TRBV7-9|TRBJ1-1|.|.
TGTGCCAGCAGCTACAGGGCCACGAACACTGAAGCTTTCTTT
CASSYRATNTEAFF
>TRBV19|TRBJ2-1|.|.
TGTGCCAGTAGCGGTCTCCCCTTACGGGAGACGGGTGAGCAGTTCTTC
CASSGLPLRETGEQFF
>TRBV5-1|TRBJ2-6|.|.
TGCGCCAGCAGCTTGGAGCCAGGCCCCTCTGGGGCCAACGTCCTGACTTTC
CASSLEPGPSGANVLTF
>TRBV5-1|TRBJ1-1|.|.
TGCGCCAGCAGCTATGGGACACGGGAAGCGGACACTGAAGCTTTCTTT
CASSYGTREADTEAFF
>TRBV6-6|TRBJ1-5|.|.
TGTGCCAGCAGTTACTGGGGGGGCGGCGGCAATCAGCCCCAGCATTTT
CASSYWGGGGNQPQHF
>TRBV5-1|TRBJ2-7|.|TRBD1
TGCGCCAGCAACCCGGGACAGGCTCACTACGAGCAGTACTTC
CASNPGQAHYEQYF